The T cell receptor beta chain described here comes from a study of T cell repertoires in cytomegalovirus infection. Whole-study context: Both recently identified HLA-C-restricted and well-studied HLA-B-restricted CMV epitopes were used in the study. Indications came from public TCR beta signatures; they pointed to CMV infection and to a matching HLA type.

The V and J ends lost 3 bases and 1 base respectively, with 19 bases between them. The CDR3 has 18 residues. Each CDR3 protein is one row after TCRdb ran MiXCR on the reads. The repertoire has approximately 910,000 distinct CDR3 sequences, around 32% of them found once; the top ten carry under 15%. Remarks on this clonotype: Its specificity is unknown.

The TCR sequence derives from a human donor in good health (CMV status not recorded). Some clones in this sample may be carry-over from other donors' samples. V is TRBV12-3 or TRBV12-4 and J is TRBJ2-1, with TRBD2 as a possible D gene (6 bases). Source: cultured CD8+ T cells from PBMCs, taken from culture after CMV antigen stimulation. The CDR3 protein is CASSLISGSRPSYNEQFF. CDR3 DNA sequence: TGTGCCAGCAGTTTGATTAGCGGATCCAGACCTTCCTACAATGAGCAGTTCTTC.